Presented here are 16 T cell receptor beta chains from one specimen sequenced in a study of blood T cell repertoires in COVID-19 (TCRdb year 2020). Library construction relied on the immunoSEQ multiplex PCR assay. The clones in this table, taken by TCRdb from immuneACCESS, are in-frame only. Not every clone is retained; where verified, under half of the shortfall comes from an unresolved V gene, and the cause of the rest is unknown. This sample is represented by more than 110,000 clones; around nine tenths of them were singletons. Of the sample, about 4.3% falls within the top ten clones. The sequencing sample was made of peripheral blood. These receptors came from a woman aged 40 to 50 with acute or convalescent COVID-19.

The chain joins TRBV5-6 to TRBJ1-4, with 7 nucleotides matching TRBD1. CDR3 length equals 15 residues. Germline V gene data show CDR1 as SGHDT and CDR2 as YYEEEE. After removal of 0 bases from V and 6 bases from J, the junction contained 5 bases not matched to a gene. CDR3 sequence reads: CASSLGTGVDEKLFF. In DNA form, the CDR3 reads TGTGCCAGCAGCTTGGGTACAGGGGTGGATGAAAAACTGTTTTTT.

The chain carries TRBV28 and TRBJ1-5, with D perhaps matching TRBD1 (6 bases). The CDR3 covers 11 residues. Germline values: CDR1 MDHEN, CDR2 SYDVKM. V lost 5 bases, J lost 16 bases, and 15 bases lay in between. The CDR3 DNA sequence: TGTGCCAGCAGTCTCCGGGACACTGATCATTTT. Its protein is CASSLRDTDHF.

The V gene is TRBV5-1, the J gene TRBJ1-1; perhaps TRBD1 as D (6 bases). Trimming left V 4 bases short and J 3 bases short, with 10 bases between. CDR1 is SGHRS and CDR2 is YFSETQ in the germline V gene. The length of the CDR3 is 13 residues. CDR3 protein: CASSRGGDTEAFF. As DNA, the CDR3 is TGCGCCAGCAGCAGGGGGGGCGACACTGAAGCTTTCTTT.

This chain links TRBV27 with TRBJ2-1; the match to TRBD2 covers 14 bases. The CDR3 loop spans 16 amino acids. With 3 bases clipped from V and 9 bases from J, the junction kept 7 bases outside the gene matches. Germline V gene sequence: CDR1 MNHEY, CDR2 SMNVEV (reference sequence). The CDR3 loop is CASSFRLAGGPGEQFF. DNA of the CDR3: TGTGCCAGCAGTTTCCGACTAGCGGGGGGGCCAGGTGAGCAGTTCTTC.

This sequence joins TRBV24-1 and TRBJ2-3; D may be TRBD2 (7 bases). Germline V CDR1 and CDR2: KGHDR, SFDVKD. The CDR3 runs to 16 residues. V was clipped by 1 base and J by 0 bases, with 10 bases between them. CDR3 region: CATSDFRGGSTDTQYF. Written as DNA, the CDR3 is TGTGCCACCAGTGATTTTAGGGGGGGGAGCACAGATACGCAGTATTTT.

V and J are TRBV3-1 (or the pseudogene TRBV3-2) and TRBJ2-3, with 9 bases lining up with TRBD2. This CDR3 comprises 14 residues. With 7 bases clipped from V and 4 bases from J, the junction kept 6 bases outside the gene matches. CDR1 and CDR2 from the germline V gene are LGHDT and YNNKEL (reference sequence). The CDR3, as DNA: TGTGCCAGCATGGAGCGGGGGGTGGCAGATACGCAGTATTTT. Protein sequence: CASMERGVADTQYF.

The V call is TRBV5-4, the J call TRBJ1-2, with D possibly being TRBD1 (6 bases). Trimming took off 3 bases at V and 3 bases at J, with 18 bases between the two ends. From germline, CDR1 is SGHNT and CDR2 YYREEE (reference sequence). The CDR3 extends over 16 amino acids. CDR3 in DNA: TGTGCCAGCAGCTCGATTTGGACAGAGAAAGACTATGGCTACACCTTC. It translates to CASSSIWTEKDYGYTF.

This clone appeared a single time. The rearrangement links TRBV11-2 to TRBJ2-7; 9 positions agree with TRBD2. The germline V gene encodes CDR1 SGHAT and CDR2 FQNNGV. The ends lost 1 base at V and 5 bases at J; junction bases unmatched: 6. The CDR3 runs to 15 residues. CDR3 sequence: CASSLVDAGGNEQYF. The CDR3 DNA follows: TGTGCCAGCAGCTTAGTTGACGCGGGAGGGAACGAGCAGTACTTC. Based on the CDR3 plus reference TRBV11-2 and TRBJ2-7, the full variable domain is EAGVAQSPRYKIIEKRQSVAFWCNPISGHATLYWYQQILGQGPKLLIQFQNNGVVDDSQLPKDRFSAERLKGVDSTLKIQPAKLEDSAVYLCASSLVDAGGNEQYFGPGTRLTVT.

V usage is TRBV7-2 and J usage is TRBJ2-7, with 9 bases that match TRBD1. V gave up 1 base and J gave up 3 bases; unmatched junction bases: 4. The germline V gene has CDR1 SGHTA and CDR2 FQGNSA. This CDR3 comprises 15 residues. CDR3 residues: CASSLEGQGLYEQYF. The CDR3 DNA reads TGTGCCAGCAGCTTAGAGGGACAGGGCCTCTACGAGCAGTACTTC.

The CDR3 region has the DNA TGTGCCAGCAGTTCAAACAGGCCCTATGGCTACACCTTC. Its translation is CASSSNRPYGYTF. This chain links TRBV12-3 or TRBV12-4 with TRBJ1-2; D may be TRBD1 (5 bases). This CDR3 region has 13 residues. V shed 4 bases and J shed 4 bases, with 10 bases lying between them.

The V gene is TRBV5-4, the J gene TRBJ1-1; D perhaps matches TRBD1 (6 bases). The V end lost 5 bases, the J end lost 0 bases, and 17 bases lay between the germline ends. The CDR3 spans 16 residues. Looked up from germline, CDR1 is SGHNT and CDR2 is YYREEE (reference sequence). CDR3 sequence: CASRAGTFLMNTEAFF. DNA of the CDR3: TGTGCCAGCAGAGCGGGGACATTTCTTATGAACACTGAAGCTTTCTTT.

The V call is TRBV6-2 or TRBV6-3, the J call TRBJ1-1, with D possibly matching TRBD1 (6 bases). The CDR3 sequence is 14 residues long. The germline gives CDR1 MNHEY, CDR2 SVGEGT. The V end lost 2 bases, the J end lost 7 bases, and 14 bases lay between the germline ends. The CDR3 protein is CASSYPNDRIEAFF. CDR3 nucleotide sequence: TGTGCCAGCAGTTACCCCAATGACAGGATTGAAGCTTTCTTT.

The rearrangement uses TRBV5-1 and TRBJ2-5; D unclear. CDR1 is SGHRS and CDR2 is YFSETQ in the germline V gene. The CDR3 runs 12 residues. V was clipped by 1 base and J by 5 bases, with 6 bases between them. The CDR3 region is CASSLSRETQYF. For the CDR3, the DNA is TGCGCCAGCAGCTTGTCTCGGGAGACCCAGTACTTC.

CDR3 in amino acids: CASSFKGQDRYSNQPQHF. Here the CDR3 DNA reads TGTGCCAGCAGCTTCAAGGGACAGGATCGATATAGCAATCAGCCCCAGCATTTT. V and J are TRBV7-8 and TRBJ1-5; 8 nucleotides agree with TRBD1. CDR3 length equals 18 residues. Germline V gene sequence: CDR1 SGHVS, CDR2 FQNEAQ. Germline trimming cut 3 bases from V and 0 bases from J; bases unmatched to any gene: 10.

The rearrangement uses TRBV2 and TRBJ1-1; D unresolved. Germline values: CDR1 SNHLY, CDR2 FYNNEI. This CDR3 is 11 amino acids long. Trimming removed 2 bases at V and 8 bases at J, with 6 bases between. The CDR3 nucleotides are TGTGCCAGCAGTGAAAGTACAGAAGCTTTCTTT. It codes for CASSESTEAFF.

This chain links TRBV7-2 with TRBJ1-3; D possibly corresponds to TRBD1 (6 bases). The CDR3 has 15 residues. V was clipped by 2 bases and J by 12 bases, with 20 bases between them. Germline-derived CDR1 and CDR2 are SGHTA and FQGNSA. This chain's CDR3 is CASSLRVAGTGIIYF. The CDR3 DNA reads TGTGCCAGCAGCTTAAGGGTCGCAGGTACAGGGATCATATATTTT.